One sample yielded the 2 T cell receptor beta chains listed below, sequenced in a study of shared clonotypes between healthy human individuals. Terminally differentiated effector memory CD45RA+ cells were excluded by CCR7 positive selection of CD45RO-negative cells. Clones were read by immunoSEQ multiplex PCR, and TCRdb kept only the in-frame ones, dropping some. The data contain roughly 2 million clones, just under 95% of them singletons. The sample taken for sequencing was naive CD8+ T cells sorted from blood. These receptors originate from a young man in good health.

The chain has TRBV5-1 and TRBJ2-1, with D unresolved. V dropped 1 base and J dropped 9 bases, with 11 bases sitting between them. This CDR3 region has 13 residues. CDR1 is SGHRS, CDR2 YFSETQ, per germline. Here the CDR3 reads CASSLPPGIEQFF. As DNA, the CDR3 is TGCGCCAGCAGCTTGCCGCCAGGAATTGAGCAGTTCTTC.

Worth noting for this clone: This sample includes further DNA sequences coding for the same CDR3. The CDR3 DNA reads TGTGCCAGCTCACCTGACAGGACCTACGAGCAGTACTTC. Translated: CASSPDRTYEQYF. The genes are TRBV18 and TRBJ2-7; a possible D gene is TRBD1 (6 bases). The CDR3 covers 13 residues. V lost 3 bases and J lost 2, with 8 bases in between. Germline V gene data show CDR1 as KGHSH and CDR2 as LQKENI.